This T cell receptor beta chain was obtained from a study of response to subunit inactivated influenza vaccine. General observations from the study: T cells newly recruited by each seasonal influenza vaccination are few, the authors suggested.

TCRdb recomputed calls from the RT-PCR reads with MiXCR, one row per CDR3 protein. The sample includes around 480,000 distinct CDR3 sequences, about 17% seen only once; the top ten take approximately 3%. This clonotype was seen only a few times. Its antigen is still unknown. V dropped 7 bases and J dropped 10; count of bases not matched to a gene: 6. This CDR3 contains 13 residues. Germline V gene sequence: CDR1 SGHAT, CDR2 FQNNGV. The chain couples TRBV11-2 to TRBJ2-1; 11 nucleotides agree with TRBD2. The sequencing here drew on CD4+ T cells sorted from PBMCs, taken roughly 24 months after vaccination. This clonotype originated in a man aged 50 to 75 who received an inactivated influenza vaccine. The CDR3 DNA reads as TGTGCCAGCATAGGACTAGCGGGTGGCGAGCAGTTCTTC. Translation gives CASIGLAGGEQFF. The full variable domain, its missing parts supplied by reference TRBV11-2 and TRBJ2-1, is EAGVAQSPRYKIIEKRQSVAFWCNPISGHATLYWYQQILGQGPKLLIQFQNNGVVDDSQLPKDRFSAERLKGVDSTLKIQPAKLEDSAVYLCASIGLAGGEQFFGPGTRLTVL.